Included here is one T cell receptor beta chain sequence, with context. This entry belongs to a study of blood T cell repertoires in COVID-19. Turning to the study itself: COVID-19 samples from acute and convalescent phases originated in the United States, Italy and Spain. PBMCs, B-cell-depleted T cells, or T cells provided the cDNA or gDNA that made up the material.

This CDR3 has 19 residues. Germline CDR1 MNHNY, CDR2 SVGAGI (reference sequence). V lost 5 bases to trimming and J lost 1 base; unmatched junction nucleotides: 13. Original handling: Cell counts per sample came from amplifying reference gene primers. Only in-frame clones appear in the TCRdb table, and some are missing; sequencing was by immunoSEQ multiplex PCR. Clonal size and the V and J genes are those of that table, whereas D and trimming came from the DNA. The table shows 32,000 or so clones, with around nine tenths occurring only once. This clonotype was sampled from a human donor in a cohort sampled during active COVID-19. The sample comprised peripheral blood. This chain joins TRBV6-6 and TRBJ2-3; 12 bases are shared with TRBD2. The CDR3 DNA sequence: TGTGCCAGCAGTCGTAGACTAGCGGGGGCACACAACCGCACAGATACGCAGTATTTT. Translation gives CASSRRLAGAHNRTDTQYF.